A single sample gave rise to the 17 T cell receptor beta chains below, sequenced in a study of vaccination and CD4 T cells after COVID-19. What these receptors recognize is not known. The treatment: roughly ten-day PBMC culture with coronavirus spike peptide pools or control peptides (ViraFEST assay). Sequencing of cultured CD4+ T cell DNA used the Oncomine TCR Beta short-read assay. MiXCR, applied by TCRdb to the PCR reads, yields one record per CDR3 protein. The sample yields about 10,000 distinct CDR3 sequences, 70% to 75% seen once. The sequenced material came from CD4+ T cells from blood, cultured in vitro. These receptors all stem from a human donor who had recovered from COVID-19.

The chain combines TRBV7-2 with TRBJ2-2; 14 nucleotides line up with TRBD2. The CDR3 has 16 residues. V was pared by 1 base and J by 10 bases, with 5 bases of the junction left unmatched. The germline CDR1 and CDR2 sequences are SGHTA and FQGNSA. The DNA for the CDR3 is TGTGCCAGCAGCTTAGTAGGACTAGCGGGAGGAGTGGAGCTGTTTTTT. It encodes CASSLVGLAGGVELFF.

In nucleotides, the CDR3 is TGTGCCAGCAGCTTCAGGACAGGGGGCCTCGATGGCTACACCTTC. It translates to CASSFRTGGLDGYTF. The chain combines TRBV7-2 with TRBJ1-2; 11 bases line up with TRBD1. The length of the CDR3 is 15 residues. Trimming cost V 3 bases and J 6 bases; bases outside gene matches: 6. CDR1 and CDR2 (germline): SGHTA, FQGNSA.

The CDR3 protein is CARGEGGTGETQYF. As DNA, the CDR3 is TGTGCCAGGGGGGAAGGTGGGACAGGTGAGACCCAGTACTTC. The rearrangement joins TRBV7-3 to TRBJ2-5; 8 bases map to TRBD1. The CDR3 totals 14 residues. J lost 5 bases, V lost 9 bases, and 11 bases had no gene match. Germline V gene sequence: CDR1 SGHTA, CDR2 FQGTGA.

The J gene is TRBJ1-1, the V gene TRBV20-1; possibly TRBD1 for D (6 bases). CDR1 and CDR2 from the germline V gene are DFQATT and SNEGSKA (reference sequence). V was cut by 3 bases and J by 4 bases, with 9 bases left in between. The CDR3 is made up of 12 amino acids. In nucleotides, the CDR3 is TGCAGTGCTAGTACAGGGCGCACTGAAGCTTTCTTT. This sequence encodes CSASTGRTEAFF.

This clonotype was found once. The DNA of the CDR3 is TGTGCCAGTAGTATCGACCGGGGGGCGCAAACCGGGGAGCTGTTTTTT. Its protein is CASSIDRGAQTGELFF. This chain joins TRBV19 and TRBJ2-2; TRBD2 might be the D (7 bases). Germline lookup yields CDR1 LNHDA and CDR2 SQIVND (reference sequence). The V end lost 3 bases, the J end lost 5 bases, and 16 bases lay between the germline ends. The CDR3 is 16 amino acids.

This chain uses TRBV11-3 with TRBJ2-3; TRBD2 matches 7 bases. J was trimmed by 1 base and V by 5 bases; bases with no gene match: 3. Germline assignment: CDR1 SGHNT and CDR2 YENEEA. The CDR3 is made up of 14 amino acids. The CDR3 loop is CASSRSGRTDTQYF. The CDR3 DNA reads TGTGCCAGCAGCCGTAGCGGGCGCACAGATACGCAGTATTTT.

This clonotype rates as large. One end of the junction does not line up with germline, which may come from a read error. The chain links TRBV20-1 to TRBJ2-6; D gene uncertain. CDR3 length: 14 amino acids. CDR1 DFQATT and CDR2 SNEGSKA come from the germline V gene (reference sequence). The CDR3 coding sequence is TGCAGCGCTAATAACTACCAAGGGGCCAACGTCCTGACTTTC. It specifies CSANNYQGANVLTF.

The CDR3 here is CSAIAGGPGDTQYF. CDR3 nucleotides: TGCAGCGCCATAGCGGGAGGGCCTGGAGATACGCAGTATTTT. The gene calls are TRBV29-1 and TRBJ2-3; TRBD2 agrees at 11 bases. Germline values: CDR1 SQVTM, CDR2 ANQGSEA. CDR3 length: 14 amino acids. J gave up 5 bases and V 7 bases, and 8 bases lay outside the gene matches.

This clonotype was seen just once. This chain joins TRBV11-2 and TRBJ1-6; 9 positions agree with TRBD1. V lost 6 bases and J lost 7; bases outside the gene matches: 7. The CDR3 loop spans 15 amino acids. Germline CDR1 reads SGHAT; CDR2 reads FQNNGV. The CDR3 here is CASRPGDRENSPLHF. Written as DNA, the CDR3 is TGTGCCAGCAGGCCCGGGGACAGGGAGAATTCACCCCTCCACTTT.

This rearrangement joins TRBV6-5 to TRBJ1-5; 8 nucleotides match TRBD1. This CDR3 region has 16 residues. CDR1 is MNHEY, CDR2 SVGAGI, per germline. Trimming cost V 2 bases and J 4 bases; bases outside gene matches: 7. This CDR3 reads CASSYGPGGPNQPQHF. For the CDR3, the DNA is TGTGCCAGCAGTTACGGCCCAGGGGGCCCAAATCAGCCCCAGCATTTT.

The V gene is TRBV11-3, the J gene TRBJ2-7, with D possibly TRBD1 on 7 matching bases. CDR3 size: 13 residues. Trimming removed 1 base from V and 12 bases from J, with 16 bases in between. Germline loops: CDR1 SGHNT, CDR2 YENEEA. CDR3 region: CASSLVSRQGGYF. The CDR3 DNA sequence: TGTGCCAGCAGCTTAGTCTCCCGACAGGGAGGGTACTTC.

This clonotype was detected a few times. The V and J genes are TRBV20-1 and TRBJ1-4, with D hard to call. The V gene's germline CDR1 is DFQATT and CDR2 SNEGSKA (reference sequence). This CDR3 spans 13 amino acids. The ends were cut back, 6 bases at V and 7 bases at J, with 15 bases in the middle. The CDR3: CSATPDNGEKLFF. The CDR3 DNA reads as TGCAGTGCGACCCCCGACAACGGTGAAAAACTGTTTTTT.

J is TRBJ2-5 and V is TRBV20-1; 11 nucleotides agree with TRBD2. CDR3 size: 13 residues. CDR1 is DFQATT, CDR2 SNEGSKA, per germline (reference sequence). V shed 0 bases, J shed 12 bases, and the junction held 6 bases outside the gene matches. The CDR3 region is CSAREPLAGDEYF. CDR3 bases: TGCAGTGCTAGAGAGCCACTAGCGGGGGACGAGTACTTC.

This clonotype showed up just a few times. This rearrangement joins TRBV7-2 to TRBJ2-7; D perhaps matches TRBD1 (5 bases). The germline V gene encodes CDR1 SGHTA and CDR2 FQGNSA. This CDR3 region has 16 residues. The V and J ends lost 2 bases and 3 bases respectively, with 17 bases between them. In nucleotides, the CDR3 is TGTGCCAGCAGCTTAAGGGGAACGGTCAGCAACTACGAGCAGTACTTC. Its translation: CASSLRGTVSNYEQYF.

The gene calls are TRBV28 and TRBJ1-1; D is uncertain. The V gene lost 2 bases and the J gene lost 11 bases, with 24 bases spanning the gap. This CDR3 comprises 16 residues. CDR1 MDHEN and CDR2 SYDVKM come from the germline V gene. CDR3 loop: CASSLRGRVSAILAFF. The CDR3 DNA reads as TGTGCCAGCAGTTTACGTGGTAGGGTCTCCGCTATTCTGGCTTTCTTT.

The CDR3 is CASSPRRQGKMGSYTF. The CDR3 region has the DNA TGTGCCAGTAGTCCCCGTAGACAGGGGAAGATGGGCAGCTACACCTTC. The J gene is TRBJ1-2, the V gene TRBV19, with 8 bases aligning to TRBD1. Germline lookup yields CDR1 LNHDA and CDR2 SQIVND (reference sequence). This CDR3 region has 16 residues. The trim removed 5 bases at V and 9 bases at J, leaving 17 bases unmatched.

This clonotype has just a few counts. This chain joins TRBV6-1 and TRBJ2-7, with D perhaps TRBD2 (5 bases). V was shortened by 3 bases and J by 7 bases, with 19 bases between the two germline ends. The germline CDR1 and CDR2 sequences are MNHNS and SASEGT. This CDR3 comprises 15 residues. CDR3 sequence: CASSDAGLRGWEQYF. The CDR3 DNA is TGTGCCAGCAGTGATGCTGGGCTCCGGGGTTGGGAGCAGTACTTC.